This T cell receptor beta chain emerged from a study of cytomegalovirus exposure and HLA in healthy donors. At the level of the study: Tens of millions of unique TCRs from HLA-typed donors made up an early data release. When 300 to 400 donors were genotyped, approximately 81% of them were found to fall in the Caucasian-associated ancestry cluster. Study-wide results and limits: About 87% or about 30% of the time was how often most TCR beta V segments were productive, according to an earlier analysis. Common viral pathogens were later found to be apparently linked to several of the most significant clusters.

This clone occurred a few times. Antigen specificity is unknown. Germline V gene data show CDR1 as SEHNR and CDR2 as FQNEAQ (reference sequence). The junction had 16 bases not matched to a gene; V was cut back by 1 base and J by 5 bases. The CDR3 is 19 amino acids. PCR primers comprised 60 Vbeta and 13 Jbeta primers. The protocol was immunoSEQ multiplex PCR, while the TCRdb copy is restricted to in-frame clones and leaves out a portion. The table includes about 55,000 clones, 77% detected once. The sample comprised PBMCs. The source is a female donor in good health and CMV-seronegative. The chain uses TRBV7-9 and TRBJ2-2; 7 nucleotides align to TRBD2. The CDR3 DNA reads as TGTGCCAGCAGCTTAGTACCCCCACTAGCGTACATAGGGACCGGGGAGCTGTTTTTT. It codes for CASSLVPPLAYIGTGELFF.